The rows below give T cell receptor beta chains drawn from one sample of a study of early T cells in non-severe SARS-CoV-2 infection. TCRdb redid the calling of the 5' RACE reads with MiXCR, one entry per CDR3 protein. The sample records tens of thousands of distinct CDR3 sequences, 10% being singletons. The specimen was whole blood, collected at baseline. The receptors come from an adult who was a healthcare worker with PCR-confirmed SARS-CoV-2 infection or an uninfected control (not recorded which). CDR3s include the opening cysteine and the closing phenylalanine or tryptophan. The D gene is left open where the match is weak. Clone size appears in some rows only: once, few, many, or a class for an expanded clone.

d_call: TRBD2
v_call: TRBV27
j_call: TRBJ2-1
clone_size: -
cdr3_nt: TGTGCCAGCAGTTCGACTAGCGGGAGGAGGGAATTC
cdr3_aa: CASSSTSGRREF

d_call: -
v_call: TRBV12-3/TRBV12-4
j_call: TRBJ2-4
clone_size: -
cdr3_nt: TGTGCCAGCAGGGTGGATTCAGTAGACATTCAGTACTTC
cdr3_aa: CASRVDSVDIQYF

d_call: TRBD1
v_call: TRBV5-1
j_call: TRBJ1-3
clone_size: -
cdr3_nt: TGCGCCAGCAGCTTGGGCCCAGACAGGGCTGGAAACACCATATATTTT
cdr3_aa: CASSLGPDRAGNTIYF

d_call: TRBD2
v_call: TRBV6-6
j_call: TRBJ2-3
clone_size: -
cdr3_nt: TGTGCCAGCAGTCATTGGGGGGGAGGCACAGATACGCAGTATTTT
cdr3_aa: CASSHWGGGTDTQYF

d_call: -
v_call: TRBV5-1
j_call: TRBJ2-2
clone_size: -
cdr3_nt: TGCGCCAGCAACTTGGATTCGGGGACCGGGGAGCTGTTTTTT
cdr3_aa: CASNLDSGTGELFF

d_call: TRBD1
v_call: TRBV9
j_call: TRBJ2-7
clone_size: few
cdr3_nt: TGTGCCAGCAGCGTAACGGACAGGGAAAACGAGCAGTACTTC
cdr3_aa: CASSVTDRENEQYF

d_call: -
v_call: TRBV27
j_call: TRBJ1-4
clone_size: few
cdr3_nt: TGTGCCAGCAGTTGGAGGGGACCGTTTAATGAAAAACTGTTTTTT
cdr3_aa: CASSWRGPFNEKLFF

d_call: -
v_call: TRBV9
j_call: TRBJ2-2
clone_size: -
cdr3_nt: TGTGCCAGCAGCGTCAGGGCAGGGTCGGACACCGGGGAGCTGTTTTTT
cdr3_aa: CASSVRAGSDTGELFF

d_call: -
v_call: TRBV28
j_call: TRBJ2-3
clone_size: -
cdr3_nt: TGTGCCAGCAGTTACTCGACTAGACTGGCTCCAGATACGCAGTATTTT
cdr3_aa: CASSYSTRLAPDTQYF

d_call: TRBD1
v_call: TRBV5-1
j_call: TRBJ1-4
clone_size: few
cdr3_nt: TGCGCCAGCAGCCTAACCGGGACAGCTAATGAAAAACTGTTTTTT
cdr3_aa: CASSLTGTANEKLFF

d_call: -
v_call: TRBV3-1
j_call: TRBJ1-2
clone_size: few
cdr3_nt: TGTGCCAGCAGCCAACGGGCGGTCTATGGCTACACCTTC
cdr3_aa: CASSQRAVYGYTF

d_call: -
v_call: TRBV5-1
j_call: TRBJ2-5
clone_size: -
cdr3_nt: TGCGCCAGCAGCTTGTTGGTACAAGAGACCCAGTACTTC
cdr3_aa: CASSLLVQETQYF

d_call: -
v_call: TRBV7-6
j_call: TRBJ2-3
clone_size: many
cdr3_nt: TGTGCCAGCAGCTTAGAGGGGGGGGCCACAGATACGCAGTATTTT
cdr3_aa: CASSLEGGATDTQYF

d_call: TRBD2
v_call: TRBV30
j_call: TRBJ2-7
clone_size: -
cdr3_nt: TGTGCCTGGGCTGGGACTAGCGGTTCCGAGCAGTACTTC
cdr3_aa: CAWAGTSGSEQYF

d_call: -
v_call: TRBV7-2
j_call: TRBJ1-3
clone_size: -
cdr3_nt: TGTGCCAGCAGCTTAGCGGGGAGGTCTGGAAACACCATATATTTT
cdr3_aa: CASSLAGRSGNTIYF

d_call: -
v_call: TRBV24-1
j_call: TRBJ1-1
clone_size: -
cdr3_nt: TGTGCCGTCCGAAGGACAGTCAACACTGAAGCTTTCTTT
cdr3_aa: CAVRRTVNTEAFF

d_call: -
v_call: TRBV5-6
j_call: TRBJ1-1
clone_size: few
cdr3_nt: TGTGCCAGCAGCTTGTTTTTCGGGGTTGACACTGAAGCTTTCTTT
cdr3_aa: CASSLFFGVDTEAFF

d_call: -
v_call: TRBV5-1
j_call: TRBJ1-5
clone_size: -
cdr3_nt: TGCGCCAGCAGCGTCAGGGGCGGTCAGCCCCAGCATTTT
cdr3_aa: CASSVRGGQPQHF

d_call: -
v_call: TRBV5-1
j_call: TRBJ1-4
clone_size: many
cdr3_nt: TGCGCCAGCAGCCCACCCTCCGGAGAGAGGGGAGAAAAACTGTTTTTT
cdr3_aa: CASSPPSGERGEKLFF

d_call: -
v_call: TRBV11-2
j_call: TRBJ1-2
clone_size: -
cdr3_nt: TGTGCCAGCAGCTTAACAGGGTCTTATGGCTACACCTTC
cdr3_aa: CASSLTGSYGYTF

d_call: -
v_call: TRBV7-2
j_call: TRBJ2-5
clone_size: few
cdr3_nt: TGTGCCAGCAGCTTAGCAGGAAGGCGAGAGACCCAGTACTTC
cdr3_aa: CASSLAGRRETQYF

d_call: -
v_call: TRBV7-6
j_call: TRBJ2-3
clone_size: few
cdr3_nt: TGTGCCAGCAGCTTAGCTTCCAGCTGGAGAGATACGCAGTATTTT
cdr3_aa: CASSLASSWRDTQYF

d_call: -
v_call: TRBV12-3/TRBV12-4
j_call: TRBJ1-1
clone_size: few
cdr3_nt: TGTGCCAGCAGTTTGCAGAGCATGAACACTGAAGCTTTCTTT
cdr3_aa: CASSLQSMNTEAFF

d_call: -
v_call: TRBV3-1
j_call: TRBJ2-7
clone_size: -
cdr3_nt: TGTGCCAGCAGCCAAGATGAACGAGGCGAGCAGTACTTC
cdr3_aa: CASSQDERGEQYF

d_call: TRBD1
v_call: TRBV20-1
j_call: TRBJ2-3
clone_size: -
cdr3_nt: TGCAGTGCCTCAGGACAGGGGGCGCCCCCAGATACGCAGTATTTT
cdr3_aa: CSASGQGAPPDTQYF

d_call: -
v_call: TRBV24-1
j_call: TRBJ2-5
clone_size: few
cdr3_nt: TGTGCCACCAGTGACCGGGGCCCAGGGGCACCCGCCGGAGAGACCCAGTACTTC
cdr3_aa: CATSDRGPGAPAGETQYF

d_call: -
v_call: TRBV7-9
j_call: TRBJ2-5
clone_size: -
cdr3_nt: TGTGCCAGCAGCTTATTGGAAGAGACCCAGTACTTC
cdr3_aa: CASSLLEETQYF

d_call: TRBD2
v_call: TRBV27
j_call: TRBJ2-4
clone_size: -
cdr3_nt: TGTGCCAGCAGTCCAGGACTAGCCGTGGTCAACATTCAGTACTTC
cdr3_aa: CASSPGLAVVNIQYF

d_call: -
v_call: TRBV7-9
j_call: TRBJ1-3
clone_size: few
cdr3_nt: TGTGCCAGCAGCAAACGGGATGTCGGAAACACCATATATTTT
cdr3_aa: CASSKRDVGNTIYF

d_call: TRBD1
v_call: TRBV30
j_call: TRBJ1-2
clone_size: many
cdr3_nt: TGTGCCTGGAGTGCCCTCCTTACAGGGGCCGGCTACACCTTC
cdr3_aa: CAWSALLTGAGYTF

d_call: -
v_call: TRBV4-1
j_call: TRBJ1-1
clone_size: many
cdr3_nt: TGCGCCAGCAGCCAGGGGGCACACGTACTGAACACTGAAGCTTTCTTT
cdr3_aa: CASSQGAHVLNTEAFF

d_call: -
v_call: TRBV12-3/TRBV12-4
j_call: TRBJ2-7
clone_size: -
cdr3_nt: TGTGCCAGCAGTTTTTGGTCGGAGGACTACGAGCAGTACTTC
cdr3_aa: CASSFWSEDYEQYF

d_call: -
v_call: TRBV28
j_call: TRBJ2-3
clone_size: few
cdr3_nt: TGTGCCAGCAGTACACAGGGTAGCCACACAGATACGCAGTATTTT
cdr3_aa: CASSTQGSHTDTQYF

d_call: -
v_call: TRBV20-1
j_call: TRBJ2-7
clone_size: many
cdr3_nt: TGCAGTGCTATTTCGACGGCTAACTCCTACGAGCAGTACTTC
cdr3_aa: CSAISTANSYEQYF

d_call: -
v_call: TRBV6-2/TRBV6-3
j_call: TRBJ1-5
clone_size: few
cdr3_nt: TGTGCCAGCAGACTCTGGACGGGGCCAAATCAGCCCCAGCATTTT
cdr3_aa: CASRLWTGPNQPQHF

d_call: TRBD2
v_call: TRBV5-1
j_call: TRBJ2-7
clone_size: few
cdr3_nt: TGCGCCAGCAGCCCAGACGCTAGCGGACCCTACGAGCAGTACTTC
cdr3_aa: CASSPDASGPYEQYF

d_call: -
v_call: TRBV20-1
j_call: TRBJ2-3
clone_size: -
cdr3_nt: TGCAGTGCTAGGCCGGGCCTCGGTGGGGATACGCAGTATTTT
cdr3_aa: CSARPGLGGDTQYF

d_call: TRBD1
v_call: TRBV5-1
j_call: TRBJ2-2
clone_size: -
cdr3_nt: TGCGCCAGCAGCCCTGGGACAGCCGGGGAGCTGTTTTTT
cdr3_aa: CASSPGTAGELFF

d_call: -
v_call: TRBV12-3/TRBV12-4
j_call: TRBJ2-5
clone_size: many
cdr3_nt: TGTGCCAGCAGTCTCGAATTGGAGACCCAGTACTTC
cdr3_aa: CASSLELETQYF

d_call: -
v_call: TRBV10-2
j_call: TRBJ2-5
clone_size: -
cdr3_nt: TGCGCCAGCGAGTGGGAGATGGGAGGTGGGACCCAGTACTTC
cdr3_aa: CASEWEMGGGTQYF

d_call: TRBD2
v_call: TRBV28
j_call: TRBJ2-7
clone_size: -
cdr3_nt: TGTGCCAGCAGTTTCCCCTCTAGCGGGAGGACCCCGCAGTACTTC
cdr3_aa: CASSFPSSGRTPQYF

d_call: TRBD2
v_call: TRBV19
j_call: TRBJ2-3
clone_size: -
cdr3_nt: TGTGCCAGTAGTATAGGGGGAGGGAGCACGGATACGCAGTATTTT
cdr3_aa: CASSIGGGSTDTQYF

d_call: -
v_call: TRBV19
j_call: TRBJ2-5
clone_size: few
cdr3_nt: TGTGCCAGTAGTGCGGGACTTACGGAGACCCAGTACTTC
cdr3_aa: CASSAGLTETQYF

d_call: -
v_call: TRBV6-1
j_call: TRBJ1-4
clone_size: few
cdr3_nt: TGTGCCAGCAGTGAAGTGGCGGGGCAGAATGAAAAACTGTTTTTT
cdr3_aa: CASSEVAGQNEKLFF

d_call: -
v_call: TRBV4-1
j_call: TRBJ1-6
clone_size: -
cdr3_nt: TGCGCCAGCAGAACGAACAGGGAGTCCAGGAATTCACCCCTCCACTTT
cdr3_aa: CASRTNRESRNSPLHF

d_call: -
v_call: TRBV6-5
j_call: TRBJ1-5
clone_size: -
cdr3_nt: TGTGCCAGCCGTGGCTCCCCCGGTCAGCCCCAGCATTTT
cdr3_aa: CASRGSPGQPQHF

d_call: TRBD1
v_call: TRBV2
j_call: TRBJ1-5
clone_size: many
cdr3_nt: TGTGCCAGCAGAAAGGACAGGGGGCTTGGCAATCAGCCCCAGCATTTT
cdr3_aa: CASRKDRGLGNQPQHF

d_call: -
v_call: TRBV4-1
j_call: TRBJ2-5
clone_size: few
cdr3_nt: TGCGCCAGCAGCCCCTTAGCAGGGGACCAAGAGACCCAGTACTTC
cdr3_aa: CASSPLAGDQETQYF

d_call: -
v_call: TRBV12-3/TRBV12-4
j_call: TRBJ1-2
clone_size: -
cdr3_nt: TGTGCCAGCAGTTCCGGCGGGGTGTCGTATGGCTACACCTTC
cdr3_aa: CASSSGGVSYGYTF

d_call: TRBD1
v_call: TRBV5-1
j_call: TRBJ2-1
clone_size: few
cdr3_nt: TGCGCCAGCAGCTTGGAACAGGGGGCGGGTGAGCAGTTCTTC
cdr3_aa: CASSLEQGAGEQFF

d_call: -
v_call: TRBV9
j_call: TRBJ2-5
clone_size: few
cdr3_nt: TGTGCCAGCAGCCCAGGGACAAACCAAGAGACCCAGTACTTC
cdr3_aa: CASSPGTNQETQYF